The 3 T cell receptor beta chains presented below share a single source sample, sequenced in a study of regulatory T cells in long-lasting Graves disease. As for time point: newly diagnosed GD, antithyroid drugs for less than 3 months. PBMC-extracted RNA yielded the TCR library. Arm-PCR of CDR3 regions with iRepertoire HTBI primers generated TCR beta libraries. TCRdb independently ran MiXCR on the multiplex PCR reads; one entry per CDR3 protein. Here the sample spans 360,000 or so distinct CDR3 sequences, roughly 16% being singletons. This same sample was also part of a study on T cells in Graves' hyperthyroidism and ophthalmopathy.

The material was peripheral blood mononuclear cells (PBMCs), obtained at new diagnosis, from a patient treated with antithyroid drugs. These receptors all stem from a young woman with Graves disease.

This clonotype was detected many times. The genes are TRBV6-1 and TRBJ2-5, with D possibly TRBD1 on 5 matching bases. Per the germline V gene, CDR1 is MNHNS and CDR2 is SASEGT. CDR3 length: 13 residues. The V end lost 3 bases, the J end lost 5 bases, and 10 bases lay between the germline ends. The chain's CDR3 is CASSDGAQETQYF. The CDR3 bases are TGTGCCAGCAGTGATGGGGCGCAGGAGACCCAGTACTTC.

This clonotype showed up many times. The chain uses TRBV20-1 and TRBJ2-5; perhaps TRBD2 as D (7 bases). V shed 4 bases and J shed 5 bases, with 20 bases lying between them. Germline-derived CDR1 and CDR2 are DFQATT and SNEGSKA (reference sequence). The CDR3 has 15 residues. The CDR3 sequence: CSATQRGAMGETQYF. In DNA, the CDR3 is TGCAGTGCTACCCAACGGGGGGCGATGGGGGAGACCCAGTACTTC.

This clonotype was counted many times. This rearrangement joins TRBV11-2 to TRBJ1-3; D ambiguous. This CDR3 has 14 residues. Germline V gene data show CDR1 as SGHAT and CDR2 as FQNNGV. Trimming cost V 6 bases and J 1 base, with 10 bases left between them. The chain's CDR3 is CASSSGSSGNTIYF. CDR3 DNA sequence: TGTGCCAGCAGTTCTGGGAGTTCTGGAAACACCATATATTTT. The variable domain in full, completed from reference TRBV11-2 and TRBJ1-3, reads EAGVAQSPRYKIIEKRQSVAFWCNPISGHATLYWYQQILGQGPKLLIQFQNNGVVDDSQLPKDRFSAERLKGVDSTLKIQPAKLEDSAVYLCASSSGSSGNTIYFGEGSWLTVV.